The clone carrying this T cell receptor beta chain was seen once. The sample belongs to a study of shared clonotypes between healthy human individuals. The method was immunoSEQ multiplex PCR; TCRdb's version includes in-frame clones alone and lacks a portion of them. The sample has millions of clones; approximately 95% are singletons. Positively selected for CCR7, the CD45RO-negative cells used as naive CD8 cells excluded terminally differentiated effector memory CD45RA+ cells. Germline V gives CDR1 SGHAT, CDR2 FQNNGV. This CDR3 has 16 amino acids. V was trimmed by 3 bases and J by 3 bases, leaving 18 bases between them.

The chain couples TRBV11-2 to TRBJ2-7; D is tentatively TRBD1 or TRBD2 (6 bases each). The sequence derives from a man between 18 and 29 years old in good health. Material: naive CD8+ T cells sorted from blood. CDR3 residues: CASSLSYGGPLYEQYF. For the CDR3, the DNA is TGTGCCAGCAGCTTGTCGTATGGGGGGCCTCTCTACGAGCAGTACTTC. The whole variable domain, remainder taken from reference TRBV11-2 and TRBJ2-7, is EAGVAQSPRYKIIEKRQSVAFWCNPISGHATLYWYQQILGQGPKLLIQFQNNGVVDDSQLPKDRFSAERLKGVDSTLKIQPAKLEDSAVYLCASSLSYGGPLYEQYFGPGTRLTVT.